The 29 T cell receptor beta chains below all came from one sample that was sequenced in a study of blood T cell repertoires in COVID-19. The assay was immunoSEQ multiplex PCR, and TCRdb's table has in-frame clones only and misses some. The sample lists just under 150,000 clones, 80% to 90% occurring once. The specimen sequenced was peripheral blood. Receptors originate from a woman in her forties or fifties with active or convalescent COVID-19.

The chain couples TRBV19 to TRBJ1-2; no reliable D call. CDR1 LNHDA and CDR2 SQIVND come from the germline V gene (reference sequence). Trimming shortened V by 4 bases and J by 6 bases, and 24 bases separated the two germline ends. This CDR3 has 17 amino acids. CDR3 nucleotide sequence: TGTGCCAGTAGTACCCCCTCCGAAATCTCCCGGGTCGATGGCTACACCTTC. It specifies CASSTPSEISRVDGYTF.

CDR3 coding DNA: TGTGCCAGCACTGTGTTGGACAGATCCTACGAGCAGTACTTC. Amino acid sequence: CASTVLDRSYEQYF. J is TRBJ2-7 and V is TRBV6-5; D is possibly TRBD1 (6 bases). V was cut by 7 bases and J by 1 base, with 14 bases left in between. The CDR3 extends over 14 amino acids. Germline V gene lookup returns CDR1 MNHEY and CDR2 SVGAGI.

The chain carries TRBV19 and TRBJ1-2; a weak D match, TRBD1 (6 bases). Looked up from germline, CDR1 is LNHDA and CDR2 is SQIVND (reference sequence). The ends were cut back, 8 bases at V and 3 bases at J, with 22 bases in the middle. The CDR3 has 16 amino acids. The CDR3, as DNA: TGTGCCAGTCACCTGGGGGCGGGTCGGATCTACTATGGCTACACCTTC. Its protein product is CASHLGAGRIYYGYTF. Combining the CDR3 with reference TRBV19 and TRBJ1-2 gives the whole variable domain DGGITQSPKYLFRKEGQNVTLSCEQNLNHDAMYWYRQDPGQGLRLIYYSQIVNDFQKGDIAEGYSVSREKKESFPLTVTSAQKNPTAFYLCASHLGAGRIYYGYTFGSGTRLTVV.

The chain is built from TRBV2 and TRBJ1-2, with a possible D match to TRBD1 (5 bases). The CDR3 consists of 12 residues. CDR1 is SNHLY and CDR2 is FYNNEI in the germline V gene. Between the trimmed V and J ends, which lost 8 bases and 4 bases, there was a span of 11 bases. CDR3 coding DNA: TGTGCCAGCGGAGGGACGGCCTATGGCTACACCTTC. Translated, it gives CASGGTAYGYTF.

This rearrangement joins TRBV30 to TRBJ2-1; TRBD1 matches at 10 bases. Trimming cost V 3 bases and J 4 bases; bases outside gene matches: 9. Germline V CDR1 and CDR2: GTSNPN, SVGIG (reference sequence). The CDR3 runs to 16 residues. Written as DNA, the CDR3 is TGTGCCTGGAGCCAAACGACAGGGGGCAAATACAATGAGCAGTTCTTC. Translated, it gives CAWSQTTGGKYNEQFF.

The rearrangement uses TRBV15 and TRBJ2-3, with 7 bases aligning to TRBD2. Germline CDR1 reads LNHNV; CDR2 reads YYDKDF (reference sequence). The CDR3 consists of 15 residues. V gave up 6 bases and J gave up 3 bases; unmatched junction bases: 9. This CDR3 reads CATSETTSLTDTQYF. The CDR3 DNA sequence: TGTGCCACCAGTGAGACGACTAGCCTGACAGATACGCAGTATTTT.

The V call is TRBV7-8, the J call TRBJ1-6, with D tentatively TRBD1 (6 bases). Trimming stripped 2 bases from V and 7 bases from J, with 12 bases between. Germline values: CDR1 SGHVS, CDR2 FQNEAQ. The CDR3 loop spans 15 amino acids. CDR3 sequence: CASSLLGAQNSPLHF. DNA for the CDR3: TGTGCCAGCAGCTTACTGGGGGCCCAAAATTCACCCCTCCACTTT.

The CDR3, as DNA: TGTGCCAGCAGCCCTTATGGGGGACAGCTTTTCCAAGAGACCCAGTACTTC. Protein: CASSPYGGQLFQETQYF. The V call is TRBV7-6, the J call TRBJ2-5, with TRBD1 matching over 7 bases. Losses at the gene ends were 5 bases for V and 1 base for J; bases not matched to a gene: 13. Germline lookup yields CDR1 SGHVS and CDR2 FNYEAQ. CDR3 size: 17 residues. Full variable domain (remainder filled in from reference TRBV7-6 and TRBJ2-5): GAGVSQSPRYKVTKRGQDVALRCDPISGHVSLYWYRQALGQGPEFLTYFNYEAQQDKSGLPNDRFSAERPEGSISTLTIQRTEQRDSAMYRCASSPYGGQLFQETQYFGPGTRLLVL.

The V call is TRBV7-6, the J call TRBJ2-2; TRBD1 agrees at 7 bases. The V gene end was trimmed by 4 bases and the J gene end by 5 bases; junction bases not matched to a gene: 7. Germline values: CDR1 SGHVS, CDR2 FNYEAQ. The CDR3 runs to 15 residues. The CDR3 region is CASSWDSFETGELFF. CDR3 coding DNA: TGTGCCAGCAGCTGGGACAGTTTTGAGACCGGGGAGCTGTTTTTT.

This clone was observed once. The CDR3 protein is CASRQGGAENQPQHF. For the CDR3, the DNA is TGTGCCAGCAGACAAGGAGGGGCGGAAAACCAGCCCCAGCATTTT. The chain links TRBV28 to TRBJ1-5, with D possibly being TRBD1 (5 bases). In germline, CDR1 is MDHEN, CDR2 SYDVKM. The CDR3 sequence is 15 residues long. Trimming shortened V by 6 bases and J by 7 bases, and 19 bases separated the two germline ends. The entire variable domain, with the rest obtained from reference TRBV28 and TRBJ1-5, is as follows: DVKVTQSSRYLVKRTGEKVFLECVQDMDHENMFWYRQDPGLGLRLIYFSYDVKMKEKGDIPEGYSVSREKKERFSLILESASTNQTSMYLCASRQGGAENQPQHFGDGTRLSIL.

The J gene is TRBJ2-2, the V gene TRBV7-2, with D perhaps matching TRBD2 (6 bases). CDR1 is SGHTA and CDR2 is FQGNSA in the germline V gene. The V gene lost 6 bases and the J gene lost 4 bases, with 21 bases spanning the gap. The CDR3 contains 17 residues. This CDR3 is CASRSDRRVGGTGELFF. CDR3 coding DNA: TGTGCCAGCAGGTCCGATCGACGAGTGGGGGGCACCGGGGAGCTGTTTTTT.

The chain uses TRBV6-6 and TRBJ2-1; 9 nucleotides agree with TRBD2. The CDR3 consists of 16 residues. Trimming at V came to 5 bases and at J to 4 bases, leaving 9 bases not matched to a gene. In germline, CDR1 is MNHNY, CDR2 SVGAGI (reference sequence). The CDR3 DNA follows: TGTGCCAGCAGTCGCCCCGGGACTAGCCGTTACAATGAGCAGTTCTTC. This gives the protein CASSRPGTSRYNEQFF.

This clone was counted a single time. The chain links TRBV28 to TRBJ1-1, with a tentative D call TRBD1 (6 bases). From germline, CDR1 is MDHEN and CDR2 SYDVKM. The CDR3 is 14 amino acids. The V and J ends lost 4 bases and 1 base respectively, with 10 bases between them. In nucleotides, the CDR3 is TGTGCCAGCAGTTCGACAGGTCGGAACACTGAAGCTTTCTTT. Amino acids: CASSSTGRNTEAFF.

The chain combines TRBV11-2 with TRBJ1-1; D possibly corresponds to TRBD1 (5 bases). V was clipped by 5 bases and J by 2 bases, with 15 bases between them. The CDR3 runs 15 residues. Germline CDR1 reads SGHAT; CDR2 reads FQNNGV. CDR3: CASSHGSQGNTEAFF. CDR3 coding DNA: TGTGCCAGCAGCCACGGTAGCCAGGGCAACACTGAAGCTTTCTTT. The entire variable domain, with the rest obtained from reference TRBV11-2 and TRBJ1-1, is as follows: EAGVAQSPRYKIIEKRQSVAFWCNPISGHATLYWYQQILGQGPKLLIQFQNNGVVDDSQLPKDRFSAERLKGVDSTLKIQPAKLEDSAVYLCASSHGSQGNTEAFFGQGTRLTVV.

This clone has a handful of counts. V gene TRBV9 combines with J gene TRBJ1-1; 11 nucleotides agree with TRBD1. CDR1 and CDR2 (germline): SGDLS, YYNGEE. The CDR3 spans 15 residues. V was clipped by 3 bases and J by 7 bases; unmatched bases: 8. The CDR3 loop reads CASSGPGTGGYEAFF. CDR3 in DNA: TGTGCCAGCAGCGGCCCCGGGACAGGGGGGTATGAAGCTTTCTTT.

The rearrangement joins TRBV30 to TRBJ2-5; D might be TRBD2 (5 bases). Germline CDR1 and CDR2: GTSNPN and SVGIG (reference sequence). The CDR3 length is 15 residues. Trimming pared 0 bases from V and 5 bases from J, leaving 16 bases between. CDR3 sequence (DNA): TGTGCCTGGAGTGTTCCCATCACTAGGTTGGAGACCCAGTACTTC. Amino acid sequence: CAWSVPITRLETQYF.

The genes are TRBV7-2 and TRBJ2-7; TRBD2 agrees at 14 bases. The ends lost 5 bases at V and 2 bases at J; junction bases unmatched: 11. From germline, CDR1 is SGHTA and CDR2 FQGNSA. The CDR3 consists of 18 residues. The CDR3 reads CASSRYLGLAGGAYEQYF. CDR3 DNA: TGTGCCAGCAGCAGATACCTCGGACTAGCGGGAGGCGCCTACGAGCAGTACTTC.

As DNA, the CDR3 is TGTGCCAGCATCTTCCAGGGGGTCGACTATGGCTACACCTTC. This gives the protein CASIFQGVDYGYTF. The chain employs TRBV28 and TRBJ1-2, with TRBD1 identical over 7 bases. V was clipped by 7 bases and J by 3 bases; unmatched bases: 8. The germline CDR1 and CDR2 sequences are MDHEN and SYDVKM. The CDR3 consists of 14 residues.

In this sample, this clone turned up a few times. The V gene is TRBV7-3, the J gene TRBJ2-1; 8 bases fit TRBD1. Germline V gene lookup returns CDR1 SGHTA and CDR2 FQGTGA. The V and J ends lost 4 bases and 8 bases, in that order; junction bases with no gene match: 4. CDR3 length: 13 residues. The CDR3 here is CASSSQGADEQFF. In DNA form, the CDR3 reads TGTGCCAGCAGCTCTCAGGGGGCGGATGAGCAGTTCTTC.

J is TRBJ2-1 and V is TRBV19, with 7 bases lining up with TRBD1. Germline CDR1 and CDR2: LNHDA and SQIVND (reference sequence). This CDR3 spans 16 amino acids. V was pared by 7 bases and J by 2 bases, with 11 bases of the junction left unmatched. The CDR3 DNA is TGTGCCAGTAATGAACCTAGACAGGGTCCCTACAATGAGCAGTTCTTC. It yields the protein CASNEPRQGPYNEQFF. Drawing the rest from reference TRBV19 and TRBJ2-1, the complete variable domain is DGGITQSPKYLFRKEGQNVTLSCEQNLNHDAMYWYRQDPGQGLRLIYYSQIVNDFQKGDIAEGYSVSREKKESFPLTVTSAQKNPTAFYLCASNEPRQGPYNEQFFGPGTRLTVL.

The CDR3 DNA reads as TGTGCCAGCAGTCTCGACAGGGGATGGGAATCACCCCTCCACTTT. Translating gives CASSLDRGWESPLHF. The chain employs TRBV27 and TRBJ1-6, with 8 bases that match TRBD1. There are 15 residues in the CDR3. V lost 5 bases to trimming and J lost 10 bases; unmatched junction nucleotides: 10. Germline-derived CDR1 and CDR2 are MNHEY and SMNVEV (reference sequence).

This chain links TRBV11-2 with TRBJ2-7; 7 nucleotides match TRBD1. The CDR3 runs 13 residues. CDR1 and CDR2 (germline): SGHAT, FQNNGV. Germline trimming cut 4 bases from V and 3 bases from J; bases unmatched to any gene: 3. CDR3 coding DNA: TGTGCCAGCAGCTGGGACAGCCACTACGAGCAGTACTTC. Amino acid sequence: CASSWDSHYEQYF.

The chain joins TRBV25-1 to TRBJ1-2, with 7 bases aligning to TRBD1. The CDR3 loop spans 14 amino acids. Germline trimming cut 5 bases from V and 3 bases from J; bases unmatched to any gene: 6. Looked up from germline, CDR1 is MGHDK and CDR2 is SYGVNS. CDR3 DNA: TGTGCCAGCAGTACAATCGGGACAGACTATGGCTACACCTTC. As protein: CASSTIGTDYGYTF.

The rearrangement links TRBV28 to TRBJ2-5, with 14 bases fitting TRBD2. The V gene's germline CDR1 is MDHEN and CDR2 SYDVKM. The CDR3 sequence is 18 residues long. The ends lost 2 bases at V and 5 bases at J; junction bases unmatched: 10. CDR3 region: CASSLQQGTSGRWETQYF. CDR3 nucleotides: TGTGCCAGCAGTTTACAACAAGGGACTAGCGGGAGATGGGAGACCCAGTACTTC.

The chain links TRBV7-9 to TRBJ2-2; 9 bases map to TRBD2. The V gene end was trimmed by 5 bases and the J gene end by 2 bases; junction bases not matched to a gene: 9. This CDR3 is 17 amino acids long. Germline V lookup: CDR1 SEHNR, CDR2 FQNEAQ (reference sequence). In DNA, the CDR3 is TGTGCCAGCAGCCCTCCCGGGACTAGCTTCAACACCGGGGAGCTGTTTTTT. Amino acid sequence: CASSPPGTSFNTGELFF.

In this sample, this clone turned up once. Here the CDR3 reads CASSVGTAPEAFF. The DNA for the CDR3 is TGTGCCAGCAGCGTAGGGACTGCACCTGAAGCTTTCTTT. The chain joins TRBV9 to TRBJ1-1; unclear D gene. This CDR3 contains 13 residues. V lost 0 bases and J lost 6, with 9 bases in between. Looked up from germline, CDR1 is SGDLS and CDR2 is YYNGEE.

V usage is TRBV27 and J usage is TRBJ1-1; 10 bases line up with TRBD1. Trimming cost V 7 bases and J 5 bases; bases outside gene matches: 7. Germline V lookup: CDR1 MNHEY, CDR2 SMNVEV (reference sequence). The CDR3 is made up of 14 amino acids. CDR3 in DNA: TGTGCCAGCACCAGACAGGGGGCTTGGACTGAAGCTTTCTTT. Its translation is CASTRQGAWTEAFF.

V is TRBV6-5 and J is TRBJ1-1; D remains ambiguous. Germline V gene sequence: CDR1 MNHEY, CDR2 SVGAGI. This CDR3 has 13 residues. Trimming took 4 bases from V and 4 from J, leaving 10 bases between them. The CDR3, as DNA: TGTGCCAGCAGTTCCGTAGGAGGCACTGAAGCTTTCTTT. It yields the protein CASSSVGGTEAFF.

This chain links TRBV9 with TRBJ2-1, with D possibly TRBD1 on 5 matching bases. V lost 0 bases, J lost 1 base, and 5 bases lay in between. This CDR3 comprises 14 residues. Looked up from germline, CDR1 is SGDLS and CDR2 is YYNGEE. For the CDR3, the DNA is TGTGCCAGCAGCGTAGGACAGTCCTACAATGAGCAGTTCTTC. It translates to CASSVGQSYNEQFF.